This TCR beta chain was sequenced for a study of cytotoxic CD8 clonotypes in ibrutinib-treated CLL. V shed 8 bases, J shed 0 bases, and the junction held 1 base outside the gene matches. Germline V gives CDR1 MDHEN, CDR2 SYDVKM. The CDR3 loop spans 12 amino acids. The repertoire was sequenced with immunoSEQ multiplex PCR; TCRdb's copy has only in-frame clones and lacks some. The sample yields a few hundred thousand clones, about 61% seen once. V and J are TRBV28 and TRBJ2-7; 7 bases match TRBD2. This receptor was identified in a human donor with chronic lymphocytic leukemia. This specimen was PBMCs, taken after 36 months of ibrutinib treatment. CDR3: CASWDYSYEQYF. For the CDR3, the DNA is TGTGCCAGCTGGGACTACTCCTACGAGCAGTACTTC.